This TCR beta chain was identified in a study of cytomegalovirus exposure and HLA in healthy donors. Primers for the PCR totalled 60 Vbeta and 13 Jbeta. Repertoires were generated with immunoSEQ multiplex PCR, while TCRdb's copy carries only in-frame clones and drops some. This table has 75,000 to 90,000 clones, around 84% appearing once. The CDR3 is made up of 16 amino acids. In germline, CDR1 is SNHLY, CDR2 FYNNEI. J was trimmed by 7 bases and V by 1 base; bases with no gene match: 10. The TCR originated in a man aged 35 to 55 in good health and CMV-seronegative. Material for sequencing was PBMCs. This chain uses TRBV2 with TRBJ2-1; 7 nucleotides align to TRBD2. CDR3 amino acids: CASSEGGGLRRNEQFF. Written as DNA, the CDR3 is TGTGCCAGCAGTGAAGGCGGGGGTCTAAGGAGGAATGAGCAGTTCTTC.